The 30 T cell receptor beta chains presented below share a single source sample, sequenced in a study of blood T cells in healthy people across ages. Together with a sample-barcoded 5' primer, a J-beta primer mix was included in a second PCR lasting about 6 to 12 cycles. TCRdb recomputed calls from the 5' RACE reads with MiXCR, one row per CDR3 protein. The data contain over 950,000 distinct CDR3 sequences, 45% to 60% of them singletons. Material: blood. These TCRs come from a woman aged 55-69 years in good health.

This clonotype appeared a few times. The rearrangement joins TRBV9 to TRBJ2-5, with D maybe TRBD2 (6 bases). Germline V gene sequence: CDR1 SGDLS, CDR2 YYNGEE. CDR3 length: 11 residues. Trimming removed 7 bases at V and 3 bases at J, with 7 bases between. CDR3 amino acids: CASGGKETQYF. The CDR3 DNA sequence: TGTGCCAGCGGGGGGAAAGAGACCCAGTACTTC.

The chain combines TRBV5-5 with TRBJ2-6; D remains ambiguous. The CDR3 spans 17 residues. The V end lost 5 bases, the J end lost 1 base, and 16 bases lay between the germline ends. CDR1 is SGHKS, CDR2 YYEKEE, per germline (reference sequence). The CDR3 DNA reads TGTGCCAGCAGATCCGGTGGTTGGGTTTCTGGGGCCAACGTCCTGACTTTC. It specifies CASRSGGWVSGANVLTF.

The chain employs TRBV6-2 or TRBV6-3 and TRBJ2-3; 8 bases match TRBD2. This CDR3 has 18 amino acids. Germline trimming cut 6 bases from V and 5 bases from J; bases unmatched to any gene: 19. The germline gives CDR1 MNHEY, CDR2 SVGEGT. As DNA, the CDR3 is TGTGCCAGCAGCTTACTGCGAGGGATAGCGGGAATAGTAGATACGCAGTATTTT. Translated: CASSLLRGIAGIVDTQYF.

The chain links TRBV6-2 or TRBV6-3 to TRBJ2-5; 7 bases are a match to TRBD2. The CDR3 totals 13 residues. CDR1 and CDR2 from the germline V gene are MNHEY and SVGEGT. J gave up 5 bases and V 5 bases, and 5 bases lay outside the gene matches. The CDR3 nucleotides are TGTGCCAGCAGTAACAACGGGAGGGAGACCCAGTACTTC. This gives the protein CASSNNGRETQYF.

This clonotype was detected a few times. This chain joins TRBV3-1 and TRBJ2-5; 11 bases agree with TRBD2. Germline V CDR1 and CDR2: LGHDT, YNNKEL (reference sequence). The CDR3 is 14 amino acids. Trimming cost V 5 bases and J 11 bases; bases outside gene matches: 10. CDR3 DNA sequence: TGTGCCAGCAGCGACCGACTAGCGGGGCGGGAGCAGTACTTC. Amino acid sequence: CASSDRLAGREQYF.

This clonotype has a handful of counts. The V call is TRBV6-8, the J call TRBJ2-5; 10 nucleotides agree with TRBD1. The assigned J gene may be wrong: the sequence end matches TRBJ2-7 better. Germline CDR1 and CDR2: MNHGY and SAAAGT. The CDR3 spans 15 residues. CDR3 protein: CASSLPGQGIDEQYF. The DNA of the CDR3 is TGTGCCAGCAGCCTACCGGGACAGGGGATTGACGAGCAGTACTTC.

V and J are TRBV3-1 and TRBJ1-2; TRBD1 might be the D (6 bases). The CDR3 is 15 amino acids. Trimming removed 4 bases at V and 4 bases at J, with 16 bases between. Germline values: CDR1 LGHDT, CDR2 YNNKEL (reference sequence). The CDR3 here is CASSPMDSQAYGYTF. DNA for the CDR3: TGTGCCAGCAGCCCAATGGACAGCCAAGCCTATGGCTACACCTTC.

The chain is built from TRBV4-1 and TRBJ2-7; possibly TRBD2 for D (5 bases). Germline CDR1 MGHRA, CDR2 YSYEKL. V lost 1 base and J lost 5, with 12 bases in between. This CDR3 is 14 amino acids long. CDR3 amino acids: CASSQAFPGNEQYF. The CDR3 region has the DNA TGCGCCAGCAGCCAAGCCTTCCCCGGGAACGAGCAGTACTTC.

This chain uses TRBV29-1 with TRBJ2-7, with 13 bases aligning to TRBD2. V gave up 7 bases and J gave up 4 bases; unmatched junction bases: 4. This CDR3 has 13 residues. Germline CDR1 reads SQVTM; CDR2 reads ANQGSEA. In DNA form, the CDR3 reads TGCAGCGCGACTAGCGGGAGGTTATACGAGCAGTACTTC. This sequence encodes CSATSGRLYEQYF.

V usage is TRBV6-2 or TRBV6-3 and J usage is TRBJ1-1; no reliable D call. The CDR3 has 14 amino acids. In germline, CDR1 is MNHEY, CDR2 SVGEGT. Trimming shortened V by 0 bases and J by 6 bases, and 11 bases separated the two germline ends. The CDR3 region has the DNA TGTGCCAGCAGTTACTCGACGGGAGAGGCTGAAGCTTTCTTT. This codes for CASSYSTGEAEAFF.

A few counts support this clonotype. The chain recombines TRBV6-1 with TRBJ1-2, with TRBD1 identical over 9 bases. Germline values: CDR1 MNHNS, CDR2 SASEGT. Trimming took 4 bases from V and 7 from J; bases not matched to a gene: 10. This CDR3 comprises 15 residues. This chain's CDR3 is CASSVRDRVFGGYTF. The CDR3 nucleotides are TGTGCCAGCAGTGTGCGGGACAGGGTTTTTGGTGGCTACACCTTC.

The V and J genes are TRBV29-1 and TRBJ1-1; D not resolved. The V end lost 7 bases, the J end lost 1 base, and 7 bases lay between the germline ends. The germline gives CDR1 SQVTM, CDR2 ANQGSEA. CDR3 length: 11 residues. The CDR3 here is CSGYRNTEAFF. The CDR3 nucleotides are TGCAGCGGTTACAGGAACACTGAAGCTTTCTTT.

The V call is TRBV7-9, the J call TRBJ2-5; 12 nucleotides match TRBD2. The better agreement between TRBJ2-7 and the DNA end casts doubt on the J call. Germline V gives CDR1 SEHNR, CDR2 FQNEAQ (reference sequence). The CDR3 consists of 15 residues. This CDR3 is CASSSGLAGKYEQYF. In DNA, the CDR3 is TGTGCCAGCAGCTCCGGACTAGCGGGAAAGTACGAGCAGTACTTC.

This chain links TRBV6-2 or TRBV6-3 with TRBJ2-7; 8 bases are shared with TRBD2. V shed 4 bases, J shed 4 bases, and the junction held 15 bases outside the gene matches. The germline V gene encodes CDR1 MNHEY and CDR2 SVGEGT. The CDR3 contains 17 residues. CDR3 DNA: TGTGCCAGCAGTTCCGGCGGGAGGCGGTCGGTGGCTTACGAGCAGTACTTC. It yields the protein CASSSGGRRSVAYEQYF.

Judged by abundance, this clonotype is medium-sized. This chain joins TRBV5-1 and TRBJ2-5; D perhaps matches TRBD1 (5 bases). Germline V gene sequence: CDR1 SGHRS, CDR2 YFSETQ. The CDR3 extends over 14 amino acids. Trimming stripped 4 bases from V and 2 bases from J, with 12 bases between. Here the CDR3 reads CASSLRAGQETQYF. The CDR3 nucleotides read TGCGCCAGCAGCCTCCGGGCAGGGCAAGAGACCCAGTACTTC.

The J gene is TRBJ2-3, the V gene TRBV4-2; D uncertain. The CDR3 totals 13 residues. The germline V gene has CDR1 LGHNA and CDR2 YNFKEQ. The V end was cut by 0 bases, the J end by 4 bases, with 5 bases between. Here the CDR3 reads CASSQDLPDTQYF. The CDR3 region has the DNA TGTGCCAGCAGCCAAGATTTGCCAGATACGCAGTATTTT.

The chain uses TRBV5-6 and TRBJ2-1, with D perhaps assigned TRBD1 or TRBD2 (5 bases each). The CDR3 sequence is 12 residues long. V dropped 0 bases and J dropped 11 bases, with 9 bases sitting between them. In germline, CDR1 is SGHDT, CDR2 YYEEEE. CDR3 region: CASSLERGQQFF. In DNA, the CDR3 is TGTGCCAGCAGCTTGGAACGGGGACAGCAGTTCTTC.

This chain joins TRBV30 and TRBJ1-2, with D tentatively TRBD1 (6 bases). The germline CDR1 and CDR2 sequences are GTSNPN and SVGIG (reference sequence). CDR3 length: 12 residues. Trimming cost V 2 bases and J 4 bases, with 8 bases left between them. CDR3 residues: CAWSRGAYGYTF. The CDR3 DNA follows: TGTGCCTGGAGTCGGGGGGCCTATGGCTACACCTTC. The complete variable domain, with remaining parts taken from reference TRBV30 and TRBJ1-2, reads SQTIHQWPATLVQPVGSPLSLECTVEGTSNPNLYWYRQAAGRGLQLLFYSVGIGQISSEVPQNLSASRPQDRQFILSSKKLLLSDSGFYLCAWSRGAYGYTFGSGTRLTVV.

As regards this clonotype: A single base separates this from a much larger clone, so it may be a read error. The chain is built from TRBV10-3 and TRBJ2-5; 14 positions agree with TRBD2. The trim removed 2 bases at V and 11 bases at J, leaving 10 bases unmatched. This CDR3 has 16 amino acids. The germline CDR1 and CDR2 sequences are ENHRY and SYGVKD. The CDR3 DNA reads as TGTGCCATCAGTGAGGGGACTAGCGGGAGCGGGAATGAGCAGTACTTC. Its protein product is CAISEGTSGSGNEQYF.

The CDR3 region is CASSPRTGRPQHF. CDR3 DNA: TGCGCCAGCAGCCCCCGGACAGGGAGGCCCCAGCATTTT. This sequence joins TRBV4-1 and TRBJ1-5; 8 bases line up with TRBD1. Germline CDR1 MGHRA, CDR2 YSYEKL. The CDR3 has 13 amino acids. V was clipped by 4 bases and J by 9 bases; unmatched bases: 5.

This rearrangement joins TRBV28 to TRBJ2-7; the D is unclear. This CDR3 region has 15 residues. Germline CDR1 is MDHEN and CDR2 is SYDVKM. V dropped 5 bases and J dropped 4 bases, with 18 bases sitting between them. CDR3 nucleotides: TGTGCCAGCAGTCCCCTCGCCCTGGGTGTTTACGAGCAGTACTTC. It yields the protein CASSPLALGVYEQYF.

CDR3 loop: CASIGLEAEAFF. CDR3 DNA: TGTGCCAGTATAGGTCTGGAGGCTGAAGCTTTCTTT. The rearrangement joins TRBV27 to TRBJ1-1, with D hard to call. CDR3 length: 12 amino acids. Germline V lookup: CDR1 MNHEY, CDR2 SMNVEV (reference sequence). V was shortened by 9 bases and J by 6 bases, with 14 bases between the two germline ends.

This clonotype was seen ten or more times. This rearrangement joins TRBV5-1 to TRBJ2-5; D remains ambiguous. The ends were cut back, 4 bases at V and 2 bases at J, with 18 bases in the middle. From germline, CDR1 is SGHRS and CDR2 YFSETQ. The CDR3 is 16 residues long. The chain's CDR3 is CASSQEFSSDQETQYF. The CDR3 DNA is TGCGCCAGCAGCCAGGAGTTTTCCAGCGATCAAGAGACCCAGTACTTC.

The chain couples TRBV4-2 to TRBJ1-1; 7 bases are a match to TRBD1. V shed 3 bases and J 3 bases; nucleotides not matched to a gene: 22. There are 20 residues in the CDR3. Germline CDR1 LGHNA, CDR2 YNFKEQ. The CDR3 spells CASSQGDHRGPEAVDTEAFF. CDR3 in DNA: TGTGCCAGCAGCCAGGGGGATCACAGGGGCCCCGAGGCGGTTGACACTGAAGCTTTCTTT.

J is TRBJ2-3 and V is TRBV20-1; TRBD1 aligns across 7 bases. There are 18 residues in the CDR3. Germline V gives CDR1 DFQATT, CDR2 SNEGSKA (reference sequence). J lost 4 bases, V lost 3 bases, and 19 bases had no gene match. The CDR3 sequence is CSARGIRRQGVGADTQYF. CDR3 bases: TGCAGTGCTAGGGGAATCCGCCGACAGGGTGTAGGAGCAGATACGCAGTATTTT.

This clonotype appeared a few times. The chain recombines TRBV7-2 with TRBJ2-5, with D tentatively TRBD2 (7 bases). Between the trimmed V and J ends, which lost 5 bases and 4 bases, there was a span of 14 bases. Germline V gene lookup returns CDR1 SGHTA and CDR2 FQGNSA. This CDR3 comprises 14 residues. CDR3 amino acids: CASSPDGGRETQYF. CDR3 in DNA: TGTGCCAGCAGCCCAGACGGGGGGCGAGAGACCCAGTACTTC.

This chain uses TRBV20-1 with TRBJ2-5, with 9 nucleotides matching TRBD2. Per the germline V gene, CDR1 is DFQATT and CDR2 is SNEGSKA (reference sequence). J gave up 2 bases and V 3 bases, and 10 bases lay outside the gene matches. CDR3 length: 16 residues. CDR3 bases: TGCAGTGCTAGTCGGTTTGGTAGCGGGAGACAAGAGACCCAGTACTTC. It yields the protein CSASRFGSGRQETQYF.

The chain couples TRBV3-1 to TRBJ2-5; 11 nucleotides align to TRBD2. Unmatched junction bases numbered 13, after V lost 2 bases and J lost 5 bases. The germline V gene encodes CDR1 LGHDT and CDR2 YNNKEL (reference sequence). This CDR3 region has 18 residues. The CDR3 here is CASSQRLYTSGSTETQYF. For the CDR3, the DNA is TGTGCCAGCAGCCAACGCCTCTACACTAGCGGGAGTACGGAGACCCAGTACTTC.

CDR3: CASSLVVTGYEQYF. The CDR3 coding sequence is TGTGCCAGCAGCTTAGTCGTGACAGGATACGAGCAGTACTTC. The rearrangement links TRBV5-6 to TRBJ2-7; tentatively, D is TRBD1 (6 bases). Deletions cut 2 bases from V and 4 bases from J, with 13 bases between. CDR1 is SGHDT, CDR2 YYEEEE, per germline. The CDR3 length is 14 residues.

This clonotype was counted only a few times. The chain uses TRBV28 and TRBJ2-1; 9 positions match TRBD1. In germline, CDR1 is MDHEN, CDR2 SYDVKM. CDR3 length: 16 amino acids. J was trimmed by 7 bases and V by 3 bases; bases with no gene match: 10. The DNA of the CDR3 is TGTGCCAGCAGTTTGATAGGACAGGGGAGATCGAATGAGCAGTTCTTC. Translating it yields CASSLIGQGRSNEQFF.